This T cell receptor beta chain appears in the sequencing data of a study of shared clonotypes between healthy human individuals (dated by TCRdb to about 2020). Notes on the research overall: Three men and two women, aged 18 to 49 years, made up the cohort. For each donor, CD4 naive and CD4 memory were each run on three plates, CD8 naive on two plates, and CD8 memory on one plate. Blood TCR repertoires of about 5 healthy adults were deeply sequenced to estimate repertoire size and the extent of clonotype sharing between individuals. Libraries were prepared and TCR repertoires were sequenced by different laboratories using diverse techniques, in order to increase sequencing depth and limit assay-specific biases. Between about 0.8 and 9.5 billion PBMCs per donor were obtained by leukapheresis. The paper's findings and limits, for the study overall: Sampling was restricted to blood, and TCR repertoires in tissue are likely to differ from TCR repertoires in blood. Higher generation probabilities were observed for clonotypes shared by all four sorted-subset donors than for non-shared clonotypes. The small number of donors limited the genetic and exposure-history diversity represented. Estimated clonotype richness was generally larger for naive than for memory subsets. Sharing across a few donors was observed for roughly 5% of naive CD4, under 4% of naive CD8, about 2.3% of memory CD4, and 0.4% of memory CD8 clonotypes. Rarefaction of sorted-subset datasets indicated incomplete sequencing despite the large sequencing depth. Pairwise subsampling led to the expectation that sequencing depth would affect the degree of clonotype sharing among donors.

Donors were healthy HIV-negative adults with no recently reported acute infections or vaccinations. All donors were Caucasian adults living in Nashville, Tennessee, USA. Magnetic negative selection was used to enrich CD4+ T cells, after which naive cells were positively selected on CD45RA and the negative fraction became the memory subset. After blood collection by leukapheresis, PBMCs were isolated using Ficoll-Histopaque density gradient centrifugation and then cryopreserved in the vapor phase of liquid nitrogen. Analytical flow cytometry was used to check the purity and quantity of each magnetically sorted T cell population. From each sorted fraction, genomic DNA was isolated and quantified by UV absorbance on a Nanodrop 2000c. As concerns this clone: There is no known antigen for this receptor. No much larger clone exists at a distance of one base, and base qualities are not known.

Using the deep immunoSEQ assay, multiplex PCR amplified TCR CDR3 regions from genomic DNA. Extracted genomic DNA from each cell subset was spread evenly across all wells of several immunoSEQ 96-well plates, with each plate serving as a replicate. For sorted subsets, each replicate PCR was loaded with approximately 200 ng genomic DNA, equivalent to some 31,000 T cell genomes. The purified libraries were quantified using a Qubit 3.0 fluorometer, sized with a Bioanalyzer 2100, and then quantified again using the KAPA Library Quantification kit. Each immunoSEQ 96-well plate was sequenced on its own single-read 150-cycle Illumina NextSeq 550 flow cell. In the paper's pipeline: The immunoSEQ output contained only junctional sequences without quality scores, so filtering could not match that applied to full-length reads. Sequences were annotated with PyIR, a Python wrapper for IgBLAST v1.9, using IMGT germline references to assign V/J genes and CDR3. Reads were filtered out if the reads had weak V/J assignments (E-value above 1e-6), no CDR3, stop codons, out-of-frame junctions, or ambiguous translated residues. A V3J clonotype was defined by an identical inferred V gene, J gene, and CDR3 amino acid sequence. The percentage overlap between two repertoires was calculated by dividing the number of shared unique clonotypes by the size of the smaller repertoire. Three approaches were used to assess repertoire richness: RTK rarefaction, the Chao1 estimator, and Recon v2.1 estimates of unobserved clonotypes. Generation probabilities for all TCRbeta clonotypes obtained by the gDNA method from four donors were computed using OLGA. The table comes from immuneACCESS by way of TCRdb, which keeps in-frame sequences with V and J called. Part of the clones is missing from these tables; in studies checked, under half for an unresolved V gene and the rest for unknown reasons. V, J and clone size are taken as reported in that table, and D and trimming were inferred from the DNA itself. Recorded for this sample are some 2,000,000 clones; roughly 95% of them occurred a single time. The ten biggest clones cover 0.13% of the sample.

The CDR3, cysteine through phenylalanine, is 15 amino acids long. Only the CDR3 DNA stays, 45 bases, in frame from base 1. V loses 3 bases, J loses 6 bases, and the germline ends lie 15 bases apart. From the germline V gene, CDR1 is ENHRY and CDR2 is SYGVKD. The sequence joins TRBV10-3 to TRBJ2-1; no D gene call is confident. Sequenced: naive CD4+ T cells sorted from blood. The cell subset or site label corresponds to: CD45RA+ positively selected. The sequence was collected from a man between 18 and 35 years old in good health. The encoded CDR3 is CAISDPGEAFNEQFF. The bases are TGTGCCATCAGTGATCCGGGTGAGGCTTTCAATGAGCAGTTCTTC.